Below are 30 T cell receptor beta chains sequenced from a single sample in a study of T cells in Graves' hyperthyroidism and ophthalmopathy. Template material for amplifying TCR beta CDR3 regions consisted of RNA transcripts. The HTBI primer set was used in a first-round RT-PCR of the TCR CDR3. TCRdb processed the multiplex PCR reads anew with MiXCR; each CDR3 protein has one entry. The sample has approximately 510,000 distinct CDR3 sequences, less than 25% seen once; the top ten hold approximately 25%. The material sequenced was blood. The receptors originated from a man between 18 and 35 years old with Graves' hyperthyroidism.

This clonotype came up many times. V usage is TRBV4-1 and J usage is TRBJ2-4; D unresolved. Trimming shortened V by 1 base and J by 0 bases, and 7 bases separated the two germline ends. CDR3 length: 15 residues. Germline CDR1 and CDR2: MGHRA and YSYEKL. CDR3 protein: CASSQGALAKNIQYF. The CDR3 coding sequence is TGCGCCAGCAGCCAAGGAGCGCTAGCCAAAAACATTCAGTACTTC.

As regards this clonotype: At one end, the junction sequence differs from germline, possibly due to a read error. The chain combines TRBV12-3 or TRBV12-4 with TRBJ2-4, with no clear D. This CDR3 contains 16 residues. CDR3 amino acids: CASSYSIRVAKNIKYF. The CDR3 coding sequence is TGTGCCAGCAGTTACTCGATTCGGGTAGCCAAAAACATTAAGTACTTC.

This clonotype was found many times. Its ends do not fully match the called genes, so a read error is possible. The chain carries TRBV7-8 and TRBJ1-5, with a possible D match to TRBD1 (5 bases). Germline assignment: CDR1 SGHVS and CDR2 FQNEAQ. CDR3 size: 17 residues. The chain's CDR3 is CASSEVRIRGSSQPQHF. In nucleotides, the CDR3 is TGTGCCAGCAGCGAGGTCAGAATTCGGGGCAGCAGTCAGCCCCAGCATTTT.

This clonotype was seen ten or more times. The J gene is TRBJ2-7, the V gene TRBV30; D may be TRBD2 (5 bases). This CDR3 has 13 residues. Germline V gives CDR1 GTSNPN, CDR2 SVGIG (reference sequence). V was pared by 5 bases and J by 7 bases, with 18 bases between. The CDR3 DNA sequence: TGTGCCTGGGAACGGGATAACTTTAGAGAGCAGTACTTC. Translating gives CAWERDNFREQYF.

This clonotype occurred many times. The genes are TRBV24-1 and TRBJ1-2; D remains unclear. Trimming took 5 bases from V and 7 from J, leaving 10 bases between them. The CDR3 totals 12 residues. Germline V gene sequence: CDR1 KGHDR, CDR2 SFDVKD. DNA for the CDR3: TGTGCCACCAGTGTTTACAATACTGGCTACACCTTC. As protein: CATSVYNTGYTF.

This chain connects TRBV6-1 to TRBJ2-7, with 10 bases fitting TRBD1. Trimming cost V 6 bases and J 6 bases; bases outside gene matches: 5. The CDR3 totals 13 residues. Germline CDR1 reads MNHNS; CDR2 reads SASEGT. CDR3 region: CASRGTGEVEQYF. For the CDR3, the DNA is TGTGCCAGCAGAGGGACAGGGGAGGTCGAGCAGTACTTC.

This clonotype has at least ten counts. V gene TRBV19 combines with J gene TRBJ1-5, with 7 bases fitting TRBD1. Germline values: CDR1 LNHDA, CDR2 SQIVND (reference sequence). J was trimmed by 4 bases and V by 7 bases; bases with no gene match: 7. This CDR3 is built from 14 residues. The CDR3 protein is CASTPGTANQPQHF. The CDR3 DNA reads as TGTGCCAGTACCCCTGGGACAGCGAATCAGCCCCAGCATTTT. The full variable domain, completed using reference TRBV19 and TRBJ1-5, is DGGITQSPKYLFRKEGQNVTLSCEQNLNHDAMYWYRQDPGQGLRLIYYSQIVNDFQKGDIAEGYSVSREKKESFPLTVTSAQKNPTAFYLCASTPGTANQPQHFGDGTRLSIL.

The rearrangement uses TRBV19 and TRBJ2-3; TRBD2 agrees at 9 bases. The CDR3 length is 14 residues. With V trimmed by 5 bases and J by 4 bases, 4 bases remained unmatched. Germline CDR1 and CDR2: LNHDA and SQIVND (reference sequence). The CDR3 nucleotides are TGTGCCAGTAGTCGACTAGCGGTTGCAGATACGCAGTATTTT. Protein: CASSRLAVADTQYF. The full variable domain, completed using reference TRBV19 and TRBJ2-3, is DGGITQSPKYLFRKEGQNVTLSCEQNLNHDAMYWYRQDPGQGLRLIYYSQIVNDFQKGDIAEGYSVSREKKESFPLTVTSAQKNPTAFYLCASSRLAVADTQYFGPGTRLTVL.

As concerns this clonotype: This CDR3 is missing its conserved last phenylalanine or tryptophan, likely due to a read error. The chain is built from TRBV7-6 and TRBJ1-5, with no clear D. The CDR3 is 13 amino acids. Germline V gives CDR1 SGHVS, CDR2 FNYEAQ. CDR3 bases: TGTGCCAGCAGGTTAGGAGGCAATCAGCCCCAGCATTAT. Protein: CASRLGGNQPQHY.

This clonotype was detected ten times or more. The chain employs TRBV28 and TRBJ2-5; D is ambiguous. CDR3 size: 18 residues. V was cut by 6 bases and J by 0 bases, with 23 bases left in between. Germline CDR1 reads MDHEN; CDR2 reads SYDVKM. The CDR3 DNA sequence: TGTGCCAGCAGCTCCACTCTTAATCCCCCGAGGTACCAAGAGACCCAGTACTTC. As protein: CASSSTLNPPRYQETQYF.

This clonotype was recorded at least ten times. V and J are TRBV24-1 and TRBJ1-5; TRBD1 is a possible D gene (5 bases). CDR3 length: 15 amino acids. The V end lost 2 bases, the J end lost 7 bases, and 14 bases lay between the germline ends. Germline CDR1 and CDR2: KGHDR and SFDVKD. The CDR3 loop reads CATSDSRRGNQPQHF. The CDR3 DNA is TGTGCCACCAGTGATTCACGGAGGGGAAACCAGCCCCAGCATTTT.

This clonotype was seen a handful of times. A much larger clone differs from this one at a single base, so this may be a read error. CDR3 DNA sequence: TGTGCCAGCAGCTGGGGACCGATGAACACTGAAGCTTGCTTT. This sequence encodes CASSWGPMNTEACF. The chain joins TRBV7-2 to TRBJ1-1; a weak D match, TRBD1 (5 bases). The CDR3 loop spans 14 amino acids. Looked up from germline, CDR1 is SGHTA and CDR2 is FQGNSA.

This clonotype was observed at least ten times. The gene calls are TRBV11-2 and TRBJ2-7; TRBD1 matches 7 bases. V was pared by 5 bases and J by 3 bases, with 7 bases of the junction left unmatched. The germline V gene has CDR1 SGHAT and CDR2 FQNNGV. The CDR3 consists of 14 residues. The CDR3 nucleotides are TGTGCCAGCAGCAATACGGGACAGTTCTACGAGCAGTACTTC. This gives the protein CASSNTGQFYEQYF.

This clonotype has a count of ten or more. V is TRBV30 and J is TRBJ1-1; D gene ambiguous. The CDR3 spans 12 residues. V lost 4 bases to trimming and J lost 11 bases, with 17 bases between them. CDR1 and CDR2 (germline): GTSNPN, SVGIG (reference sequence). The CDR3 sequence is CAWTGSPLNAFF. For the CDR3, the DNA is TGTGCCTGGACGGGGAGCCCACTGAACGCTTTCTTT.

The gene calls are TRBV6-5 and TRBJ2-1; TRBD2 aligns across 10 bases. V lost 2 bases, J lost 4 bases, and 5 bases stayed unmatched. The CDR3 has 16 residues. CDR1 and CDR2 from the germline V gene are MNHEY and SVGAGI. CDR3 region: CASSYPSAGGYNEQFF. DNA for the CDR3: TGTGCCAGCAGTTACCCTTCAGCGGGGGGGTACAATGAGCAGTTCTTC.

This chain connects TRBV20-1 to TRBJ1-5; perhaps TRBD1 as D (5 bases). The V and J ends lost 2 bases and 7 bases respectively, with 15 bases between them. This CDR3 region has 14 residues. Germline V gives CDR1 DFQATT, CDR2 SNEGSKA (reference sequence). The CDR3 sequence is CSARRSAGPQPQHF. CDR3 in DNA: TGCAGTGCTAGACGATCGGCAGGGCCCCAGCCCCAGCATTTT.

This clonotype was observed a handful of times. The junction differs from germline at one of its ends, possibly a read error. The chain is built from TRBV30 and TRBJ2-5; D is unclear. Germline assignment: CDR1 GTSNPN and CDR2 SVGIG (reference sequence). CDR3 length: 13 residues. CDR3 DNA: TGTGCCTGGAGTATCGGGCCCCAAGGGACCCAGTACTTC. This encodes CAWSIGPQGTQYF.

This clonotype was found many times. The rearrangement joins TRBV25-1 to TRBJ2-7; TRBD1 aligns across 9 bases. Germline CDR1 and CDR2: MGHDK and SYGVNS. The CDR3 runs 16 residues. With 5 bases clipped from V and 4 bases from J, the junction kept 12 bases outside the gene matches. In nucleotides, the CDR3 is TGTGCCAGCAGTAAGACAGGGGGATCCAGGAATTACGAGCAGTACTTC. This sequence encodes CASSKTGGSRNYEQYF.

The V call is TRBV29-1, the J call TRBJ1-1, with D tentatively TRBD1 (5 bases). This CDR3 is built from 15 residues. Germline-derived CDR1 and CDR2 are SQVTM and ANQGSEA. V gave up 3 bases and J gave up 0 bases, with 14 bases separating them. The CDR3 DNA reads as TGCAGCGTTGATCCGGCAGGGTACGTGAACACTGAAGCTTTCTTT. Translated: CSVDPAGYVNTEAFF.

This clonotype was seen at least ten times. The rearrangement uses TRBV12-5 and TRBJ2-3; D unclear. Germline V gives CDR1 LGHNT, CDR2 FRNRAP. The CDR3 is 14 amino acids. Trimming took 3 bases from V and 4 from J, leaving 11 bases between them. CDR3 protein: CASGFSSRADTQYF. CDR3 bases: TGTGCTAGTGGTTTCAGCTCCCGGGCAGATACGCAGTATTTT.

This clonotype was recorded at least ten times. The chain carries TRBV6-1 and TRBJ2-2, with 10 bases that match TRBD1. The germline V gene encodes CDR1 MNHNS and CDR2 SASEGT. Trimming cost V 4 bases and J 4 bases; bases outside gene matches: 3. The CDR3 has 15 amino acids. This CDR3 reads CASSAWTGGTGELFF. The CDR3 coding sequence is TGTGCCAGCAGTGCTTGGACAGGGGGCACCGGGGAGCTGTTTTTT.

In regard to this clonotype: This may be a read error: a much more frequent sequence differs by one nucleotide. The rearrangement links TRBV7-9 to TRBJ1-2; D gene ambiguous. The V gene's germline CDR1 is SEHNR and CDR2 FQNEAQ (reference sequence). Trimming pared 6 bases from V and 0 bases from J, leaving 11 bases between. The CDR3 has 14 residues. The DNA for the CDR3 is TGTGCCAGCAGTCGTGACGGTGCTAACTATGGCTACACCTTC. It yields the protein CASSRDGANYGYTF.

At least ten counts were recorded for this clonotype. The chain is built from TRBV2 and TRBJ1-1; D not resolved. Germline CDR1 reads SNHLY; CDR2 reads FYNNEI. The CDR3 sequence is 12 residues long. V lost 8 bases and J 1 base, leaving 8 bases between the germline ends. The CDR3 is CASGWRNTEAFF. In nucleotides, the CDR3 is TGTGCCAGCGGATGGAGGAACACTGAAGCTTTCTTT. Full variable domain (outside the CDR3, taken from reference TRBV2 and TRBJ1-1): EPEVTQTPSHQVTQMGQEVILRCVPISNHLYFYWYRQILGQKVEFLVSFYNNEISEKSEIFDDQFSVERPDGSNFTLKIRSTKLEDSAMYFCASGWRNTEAFFGQGTRLTVV.

This clonotype has ten or more counts. This chain joins TRBV12-3 or TRBV12-4 and TRBJ1-1; D ambiguous. The CDR3 sequence is 14 residues long. Trimming shortened V by 5 bases and J by 0 bases, and 10 bases separated the two germline ends. CDR3 coding DNA: TGTGCCAGCAGTCCGATGGGTATGAACACTGAAGCTTTCTTT. Its protein is CASSPMGMNTEAFF.

The chain recombines TRBV6-1 with TRBJ2-7; 10 bases are shared with TRBD1. The CDR3 consists of 15 residues. Germline loops: CDR1 MNHNS, CDR2 SASEGT. After removal of 3 bases from V and 2 bases from J, the junction contained 4 bases not matched to a gene. The chain's CDR3 is CASSEGQGTTYEQYF. CDR3 coding DNA: TGTGCCAGCAGTGAGGGACAGGGGACCACCTACGAGCAGTACTTC.

The chain has TRBV15 and TRBJ2-7, with D maybe TRBD1 (6 bases). V was cut by 4 bases and J by 1 base, with 8 bases left in between. Germline V gene data show CDR1 as LNHNV and CDR2 as YYDKDF (reference sequence). This CDR3 is 13 amino acids long. The CDR3 loop reads CATSNGQSYEQYF. CDR3 sequence (DNA): TGTGCCACCAGCAACGGACAGTCCTACGAGCAGTACTTC.

The rearrangement uses TRBV11-2 and TRBJ1-1; D is ambiguous. This CDR3 region has 18 residues. Trimming pared 5 bases from V and 0 bases from J, leaving 22 bases between. CDR1 and CDR2 from the germline V gene are SGHAT and FQNNGV. The CDR3 spells CASSARWGYRSLNTEAFF. CDR3 nucleotides: TGTGCCAGCAGCGCCAGGTGGGGATACAGATCCTTGAACACTGAAGCTTTCTTT.

The CDR3: CASAFRRRTSGANVLTF. In DNA, the CDR3 is TGCGCCAGCGCGTTCCGCCGGAGGACTTCTGGGGCCAACGTCCTGACTTTC. J is TRBJ2-6 and V is TRBV5-1; TRBD2 might be the D (5 bases). Trimming left V 7 bases short and J 1 base short, with 18 bases between. The CDR3 extends over 17 amino acids. CDR1 SGHRS and CDR2 YFSETQ come from the germline V gene.

The chain is built from TRBV12-3 or TRBV12-4 and TRBJ1-1, with D unclear. CDR3 length: 14 residues. V was clipped by 3 bases and J by 4 bases, with 12 bases between them. This chain's CDR3 is CASSFVKSATEAFF. DNA for the CDR3: TGTGCCAGCAGTTTCGTCAAGAGTGCCACTGAAGCTTTCTTT.

This clonotype showed up many times. The DNA for the CDR3 is TGTGCCACCAGTGTTGGGTCTGGGGCCAACGTCCTGACTTTC. It translates to CATSVGSGANVLTF. V gene TRBV24-1 combines with J gene TRBJ2-6; D ambiguous. V was pared by 5 bases and J by 1 base, with 5 bases between. Germline-derived CDR1 and CDR2 are KGHDR and SFDVKD. There are 14 residues in the CDR3.